The next 25 T cell receptor beta chains were all read from a single sample in a study of control samples from healthy donors and cancer patients. The repertoire was sequenced with immunoSEQ multiplex PCR; TCRdb's copy has only in-frame clones and lacks some. This table has about 42,000 clones, less than 85% appearing once. The source material was blood. The receptors derive from a man between 60 and 75 years old in good health.

This clone was seen only a few times. This chain connects TRBV29-1 to TRBJ2-5, with D tentatively TRBD1 or TRBD2 (6 bases each). CDR3 length: 12 amino acids. Trimming cost V 4 bases and J 2 bases, with 8 bases left between them. Germline lookup yields CDR1 SQVTM and CDR2 ANQGSEA. The CDR3 sequence is CSVGGAQETQYF. The CDR3 coding sequence is TGCAGCGTTGGGGGGGCTCAAGAGACCCAGTACTTC.

DNA for the CDR3: TGTGCCAGCAGTTTTAGCACTAGCGGGAGTGGGGATACGCAGTATTTT. Encoded protein: CASSFSTSGSGDTQYF. The J gene is TRBJ2-3, the V gene TRBV7-3, with 11 bases aligning to TRBD2. Germline CDR1 SGHTA, CDR2 FQGTGA. V was clipped by 6 bases and J by 6 bases; unmatched bases: 11. This CDR3 is built from 16 residues.

V usage is TRBV25-1 and J usage is TRBJ2-4, with D tentatively TRBD1 (5 bases). The CDR3 extends over 12 amino acids. Between the trimmed V and J ends, which lost 9 bases and 6 bases, there was a span of 12 bases. Germline assignment: CDR1 MGHDK and CDR2 SYGVNS. CDR3 residues: CASSKQGNIQYF. CDR3 coding DNA: TGTGCCAGTTCCAAGCAGGGAAACATTCAGTACTTC. Full variable domain (outside the CDR3, taken from reference TRBV25-1 and TRBJ2-4): EADIYQTPRYLVIGTGKKITLECSQTMGHDKMYWYQQDPGMELHLIHYSYGVNSTEKGDLSSESTVSRIRTEHFPLTLESARPSHTSQYLCASSKQGNIQYFGAGTRLSVL.

This chain uses TRBV5-1 with TRBJ1-6; no reliable D call. Germline V gene lookup returns CDR1 SGHRS and CDR2 YFSETQ. Trimming cost V 1 base and J 10 bases, with 9 bases left between them. The CDR3 has 13 amino acids. This CDR3 is CASSLIEGSPLHF. The CDR3, as DNA: TGCGCCAGCAGCTTGATCGAAGGGTCACCCCTCCACTTT.

V gene TRBV27 combines with J gene TRBJ1-5; a weak D match, TRBD1 (5 bases). Per the germline V gene, CDR1 is MNHEY and CDR2 is SMNVEV (reference sequence). The CDR3 contains 16 residues. V lost 5 bases, J lost 3 bases, and 17 bases lay in between. In nucleotides, the CDR3 is TGTGCCAGCAGTCTCGGACCCCAGGGATCCAATCAGCCCCAGCATTTT. It translates to CASSLGPQGSNQPQHF.

This clone occurred a few times. J is TRBJ1-1 and V is TRBV3-1 (or the pseudogene TRBV3-2); no definite D call. Between the trimmed V and J ends, which lost 10 bases and 3 bases, there was a span of 12 bases. Germline V gene sequence: CDR1 LGHDT, CDR2 YNNKEL (reference sequence). The CDR3 extends over 12 amino acids. CDR3 sequence: CATTGEYTEAFF. For the CDR3, the DNA is TGTGCCACGACGGGAGAGTACACTGAAGCTTTCTTT.

The table lists this clone with a count of one. The rearrangement links TRBV24-1 to TRBJ2-5; unclear D gene. Trimming pared 1 base from V and 2 bases from J, leaving 7 bases between. Germline V lookup: CDR1 KGHDR, CDR2 SFDVKD. This CDR3 region has 14 residues. The DNA for the CDR3 is TGTGCCACCAGTGATTTTAGGGTTCAAGAGACCCAGTACTTC. Residues: CATSDFRVQETQYF.

This rearrangement joins TRBV6-2 or TRBV6-3 to TRBJ1-6; D is possibly TRBD1 (6 bases). Germline V gives CDR1 MNHEY, CDR2 SVGEGT. V shed 2 bases and J shed 6 bases, with 11 bases lying between them. The CDR3 has 15 residues. CDR3 protein: CASSYRGRGNSPLHF. CDR3 DNA sequence: TGTGCCAGCAGTTACCGGGGGCGGGGTAATTCACCCCTCCACTTT.

CDR3 region: CASSSYGIQGTYGYTF. CDR3 nucleotide sequence: TGTGCCAGCAGCTCCTATGGAATACAGGGCACCTATGGCTACACCTTC. The chain couples TRBV5-6 to TRBJ1-2; possibly TRBD1 for D (6 bases). This CDR3 is built from 16 residues. Trimming shortened V by 3 bases and J by 4 bases, and 19 bases separated the two germline ends. Germline V lookup: CDR1 SGHDT, CDR2 YYEEEE.

J is TRBJ1-6 and V is TRBV5-1; D is ambiguous. Germline CDR1 and CDR2: SGHRS and YFSETQ. Trimming left V 10 bases short and J 0 bases short, with 11 bases between. The CDR3 loop spans 14 amino acids. Here the CDR3 reads CASQDSSYNSPLHF. DNA for the CDR3: TGCGCCTCGCAAGATAGCTCCTATAATTCACCCCTCCACTTT.

CDR3 nucleotides: TGTGCCAGCAGCCACCGGCCCCTAATAGCGGGAGAGGGGGAGACCCAGTACTTC. It is translated as CASSHRPLIAGEGETQYF. The rearrangement links TRBV4-2 to TRBJ2-5, with TRBD2 matching 9 bases. The CDR3 covers 18 residues. V lost 3 bases, J lost 5 bases, and 16 bases stayed unmatched. The V gene's germline CDR1 is LGHNA and CDR2 YNFKEQ.

As regards this clone: At one of its ends the junction is not consistent with the germline gene, which may arise from a read error. The genes are TRBV4-1 and TRBJ1-4; D call uncertain. In germline, CDR1 is MGHRA, CDR2 YSYEKL. CDR3 length: 16 residues. The CDR3 DNA is TGCGCCAGCAGCCAAGTGAAGATGCACCAGAATGACTTGTGTGTTTTT. Translation gives CASSQVKMHQNDLCVF.

V usage is TRBV25-1 and J usage is TRBJ1-4, with D possibly TRBD1 on 5 matching bases. CDR1 and CDR2 from the germline V gene are MGHDK and SYGVNS. The CDR3 length is 13 residues. Trimming took off 9 bases at V and 2 bases at J, with 10 bases between the two ends. CDR3 DNA: TGTGCCAGTACCCGGGACACTAATGAAAAACTGTTTTTT. Its protein product is CASTRDTNEKLFF.

The rearrangement links TRBV19 to TRBJ2-1; tentatively, D is TRBD2 (6 bases). Per germline, CDR1 LNHDA and CDR2 SQIVND (reference sequence). Trimming left V 1 base short and J 6 bases short, with 10 bases between. CDR3 length: 14 amino acids. The CDR3, as DNA: TGTGCCAGTAGTATAGTCCTTAGCGGCAATGAGCAGTTCTTC. As protein: CASSIVLSGNEQFF. The full variable domain, in which reference TRBV19 and TRBJ2-1 provide the parts outside the CDR3, is DGGITQSPKYLFRKEGQNVTLSCEQNLNHDAMYWYRQDPGQGLRLIYYSQIVNDFQKGDIAEGYSVSREKKESFPLTVTSAQKNPTAFYLCASSIVLSGNEQFFGPGTRLTVL.

This chain uses TRBV10-3 with TRBJ2-7; no definite D call. CDR3 length equals 11 residues. The germline CDR1 and CDR2 sequences are ENHRY and SYGVKD. With 2 bases removed from V and 6 bases from J, the gap between germline ends came to 5 bases. The CDR3, as DNA: TGTGCCATCAGTGAGAGGTCCGAGCAGTACTTC. Its translation is CAISERSEQYF.

The chain has TRBV29-1 and TRBJ2-3; TRBD2 aligns across 7 bases. CDR1 SQVTM and CDR2 ANQGSEA come from the germline V gene. The CDR3 runs to 16 residues. Trimming cost V 4 bases and J 4 bases; bases outside gene matches: 14. The CDR3 loop reads CSVAFVAREPPDTQYF. CDR3 in DNA: TGCAGCGTTGCTTTCGTCGCGCGGGAGCCTCCAGATACGCAGTATTTT.

The gene calls are TRBV2 and TRBJ2-7, with 8 bases matching TRBD1. Germline lookup yields CDR1 SNHLY and CDR2 FYNNEI. The CDR3 spans 14 residues. After removal of 3 bases from V and 7 bases from J, the junction contained 8 bases not matched to a gene. The CDR3 here is CASSDIRGRSEQYF. DNA of the CDR3: TGTGCCAGCAGTGACATCAGGGGGCGGAGTGAGCAGTACTTC.

This clone was found a few times. The V call is TRBV3-1 (or the pseudogene TRBV3-2), the J call TRBJ1-1, with D uncertain. CDR1 and CDR2 from the germline V gene are LGHDT and YNNKEL (reference sequence). The CDR3 consists of 19 residues. V lost 4 bases and J 8 bases, leaving 32 bases between the germline ends. The CDR3 protein is CASSPLAGRTLTTTWEAFF. CDR3 nucleotides: TGTGCCAGCAGCCCCCTTGCGGGCAGGACCTTAACCACTACATGGGAAGCTTTCTTT.

V usage is TRBV6-5 and J usage is TRBJ1-2; D remains ambiguous. Trimming took off 10 bases at V and 0 bases at J, with 15 bases between the two ends. This CDR3 has 14 residues. Germline values: CDR1 MNHEY, CDR2 SVGAGI. Here the CDR3 reads CAISPGGSNYGYTF. DNA of the CDR3: TGTGCCATCAGCCCGGGAGGATCTAACTATGGCTACACCTTC.

The rearrangement links TRBV6-6 to TRBJ1-5; no definite D call. The CDR3 is 13 residues long. Trimming removed 10 bases from V and 0 bases from J, with 10 bases in between. Per the germline V gene, CDR1 is MNHNY and CDR2 is SVGAGI (reference sequence). The chain's CDR3 is CAIKGSSNQPQHF. Here the CDR3 DNA reads TGTGCCATCAAGGGAAGTAGCAATCAGCCCCAGCATTTT.

J is TRBJ2-4 and V is TRBV5-1; 12 positions match TRBD2. The CDR3 spans 18 residues. The V and J ends lost 3 bases and 0 bases, in that order; junction bases with no gene match: 7. Germline loops: CDR1 SGHRS, CDR2 YFSETQ. The CDR3 spells CASSSGGLAGLAKNIQYF. For the CDR3, the DNA is TGCGCCAGCAGCTCCGGGGGACTAGCGGGCCTAGCCAAAAACATTCAGTACTTC.

The chain couples TRBV5-8 to TRBJ1-5, with TRBD1 identical over 7 bases. Germline V gives CDR1 SGHTS, CDR2 YDEGEE. V lost 3 bases, J lost 7 bases, and 10 bases stayed unmatched. CDR3 size: 15 residues. The CDR3 here is CASSWKKGAKQPQHF. The DNA of the CDR3 is TGTGCCAGCAGCTGGAAGAAGGGGGCAAAACAGCCCCAGCATTTT.

This clone was observed once. V gene TRBV25-1 combines with J gene TRBJ2-3; D unclear. Between the trimmed V and J ends, which lost 5 bases and 2 bases, there was a span of 11 bases. This CDR3 region has 14 residues. Germline-derived CDR1 and CDR2 are MGHDK and SYGVNS. The CDR3 coding sequence is TGTGCCAGCAGTCAAGGGCTTAACACAGATACGCAGTATTTT. It specifies CASSQGLNTDTQYF.

The J gene is TRBJ2-7, the V gene TRBV24-1; D is uncertain. The CDR3 has 13 amino acids. The germline V gene has CDR1 KGHDR and CDR2 SFDVKD. The V end was cut by 3 bases, the J end by 2 bases, with 7 bases between. The CDR3 loop is CATSDPNTYEQYF. Written as DNA, the CDR3 is TGTGCCACCAGTGATCCCAACACCTACGAGCAGTACTTC.

In DNA form, the CDR3 reads TGTGCCAGCAGCGGACAGCCTCTGTTCTCCGAGCAGTACTTC. It translates to CASSGQPLFSEQYF. The rearrangement links TRBV6-2 or TRBV6-3 to TRBJ2-7; D perhaps matches TRBD1 (6 bases). This CDR3 comprises 14 residues. In germline, CDR1 is MNHEY, CDR2 SVGEGT. Trimming stripped 6 bases from V and 6 bases from J, with 18 bases between.